This T cell receptor (beta chain) was identified during a study of blood T cell repertoires in COVID-19. Study as a whole: Donors in the United States, Italy and Spain gave samples during acute or convalescent COVID-19. In each case, the material was cDNA or gDNA derived from T cells, B-cell-depleted T cells, or PBMCs.

Original handling: Researchers report that nucleated cell counts were estimated from reference gene primer amplification. Data came from immunoSEQ multiplex PCR; TCRdb stores just in-frame clones and leaves some out. V and J calls and clone size come straight from that table; D and trimming were deduced from the DNA. The sample consists of 70,000 or so clones, about 83% of them appearing once. The germline V gene has CDR1 WSHSY and CDR2 SAAADI. The CDR3 sequence is 17 residues long. The J segment lost 6 bases and the V segment lost 0 bases, leaving 12 bases of the junction unmatched. The TCR comes from a woman over 75 with acute or convalescent COVID-19. The chain couples TRBV10-2 to TRBJ1-1; the match to TRBD1 covers 8 bases. The specimen was peripheral blood. The DNA for the CDR3 is TGCGCCAGCAGTGAGTCGGACAGGGTGTACAGCCGCTCTGAAGCTTTCTTT. It yields the protein CASSESDRVYSRSEAFF.